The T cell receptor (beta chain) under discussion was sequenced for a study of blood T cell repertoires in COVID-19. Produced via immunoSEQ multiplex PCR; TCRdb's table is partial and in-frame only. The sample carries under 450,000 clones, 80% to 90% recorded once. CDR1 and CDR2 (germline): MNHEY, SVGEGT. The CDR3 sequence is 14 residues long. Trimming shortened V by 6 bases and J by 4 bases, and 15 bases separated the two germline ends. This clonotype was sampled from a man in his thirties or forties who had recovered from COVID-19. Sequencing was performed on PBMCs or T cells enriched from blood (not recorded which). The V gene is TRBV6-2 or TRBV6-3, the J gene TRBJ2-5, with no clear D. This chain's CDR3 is CASSPGTSVETQYF. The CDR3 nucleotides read TGTGCCAGCAGCCCAGGTACCAGCGTAGAGACCCAGTACTTC.